The 27 T cell receptor beta chains listed next were all sequenced from one sample in a study of shared clonotypes between healthy human individuals. Some clones are missing from TCRdb's copy, which holds only in-frame ones; the method was immunoSEQ multiplex PCR. Of about 2.4 million clones detected, approximately 93% appear once; the ten largest clones hold around 0.4%. Sample: naive CD4+ T cells from PBMCs. Subset denoted: CD45RA+ positively selected. Source of these receptors: a man younger than 30 in good health. Some clones in this sample may be carry-over from other donors' samples.

This clone was picked up one time. The chain employs TRBV5-6 and TRBJ2-5; D gene unclear. This CDR3 region has 16 residues. The germline gives CDR1 SGHDT, CDR2 YYEEEE. The ends were cut back, 4 bases at V and 3 bases at J, with 19 bases in the middle. The CDR3 DNA reads as TGTGCCAGCAGCCACCGGAAGGTCCTGGGGAAAGAGACCCAGTACTTC. It encodes CASSHRKVLGKETQYF. Variable domain in full (rest from reference TRBV5-6 and TRBJ2-5): DAGVTQSPTHLIKTRGQQVTLRCSPKSGHDTVSWYQQALGQGPQFIFQYYEEEERQRGNFPDRFSGHQFPNYSSELNVNALLLGDSALYLCASSHRKVLGKETQYFGPGTRLLVL.

This clone was seen only once. V and J are TRBV4-2 and TRBJ2-1; 8 nucleotides line up with TRBD2. Germline CDR1 is LGHNA and CDR2 is YNFKEQ. The CDR3 has 16 amino acids. V was clipped by 3 bases and J by 2 bases; unmatched bases: 6. CDR3 sequence reads: CASSQGIAGPYNEQFF. Written as DNA, the CDR3 is TGTGCCAGCAGCCAGGGTATAGCGGGGCCCTACAATGAGCAGTTCTTC.

This clone was detected once. This sequence joins TRBV11-2 and TRBJ2-7, with 7 nucleotides matching TRBD1. V was pared by 3 bases and J by 3 bases, with 8 bases of the junction left unmatched. Germline loops: CDR1 SGHAT, CDR2 FQNNGV. The CDR3 runs to 15 residues. The CDR3 sequence is CASSLGTGAYYEQYF. The CDR3 DNA sequence: TGTGCCAGCAGCTTGGGCACAGGGGCCTACTACGAGCAGTACTTC.

The gene calls are TRBV13 and TRBJ2-5; D gene ambiguous. The V gene lost 4 bases and the J gene lost 5 bases, with 20 bases spanning the gap. This CDR3 contains 16 residues. Germline V gene sequence: CDR1 PRHDT, CDR2 FYEKMQ (reference sequence). CDR3 coding DNA: TGTGCCAGCAGCTCCACCGTTTATAGAAAAGGGGAGACCCAGTACTTC. It translates to CASSSTVYRKGETQYF.

This clone was observed a few times. This rearrangement joins TRBV10-3 to TRBJ1-5; D is ambiguous. This CDR3 is 13 amino acids long. Germline lookup yields CDR1 ENHRY and CDR2 SYGVKD. V was trimmed by 0 bases and J by 6 bases, leaving 6 bases between them. The CDR3 DNA reads as TGTGCCATCAGTGAGTCAAGGGTTCAGCCCCAGCATTTT. It specifies CAISESRVQPQHF.

As to this clone: Different DNA sequences within this sample yield the same CDR3. The chain combines TRBV5-6 with TRBJ2-5, with D perhaps assigned TRBD1 or TRBD2 (6 bases each). Germline V gives CDR1 SGHDT, CDR2 YYEEEE. The ends were cut back, 0 bases at V and 5 bases at J, with 11 bases in the middle. The CDR3 loop spans 14 amino acids. For the CDR3, the DNA is TGTGCCAGCAGCTTGGATCGGGGGCGGGAGACCCAGTACTTC. Amino acids: CASSLDRGRETQYF.

This clone came up once. The rearrangement links TRBV7-9 to TRBJ2-1; D unclear. With 2 bases removed from V and 3 bases from J, the gap between germline ends came to 11 bases. The length of the CDR3 is 15 residues. Germline values: CDR1 SEHNR, CDR2 FQNEAQ (reference sequence). The DNA for the CDR3 is TGTGCCAGCAGCTTACAAAGTAGTGGCTACAATGAGCAGTTCTTC. Its protein is CASSLQSSGYNEQFF.

The chain recombines TRBV5-4 with TRBJ2-2; D is ambiguous. CDR3 length: 16 residues. V was cut by 3 bases and J by 6 bases, with 18 bases left in between. The germline V gene has CDR1 SGHNT and CDR2 YYREEE (reference sequence). In nucleotides, the CDR3 is TGTGCCAGCAGCTCGGTGGGTGGGGTTAAGGCCGGGGAGCTGTTTTTT. Its protein is CASSSVGGVKAGELFF. Based on the CDR3 plus reference TRBV5-4 and TRBJ2-2, the full variable domain is ETGVTQSPTHLIKTRGQQVTLRCSSQSGHNTVSWYQQALGQGPQFIFQYYREEENGRGNFPPRFSGLQFPNYSSELNVNALELDDSALYLCASSSVGGVKAGELFFGEGSRLTVL.

The chain combines TRBV7-3 with TRBJ2-6; 8 bases align to TRBD1. CDR1 is SGHTA and CDR2 is FQGTGA in the germline V gene. J gave up 6 bases and V 5 bases, and 9 bases lay outside the gene matches. The CDR3 loop spans 16 amino acids. This chain's CDR3 is CASSGSRDRLANVLTF. The CDR3 bases are TGTGCCAGCAGCGGGTCCCGGGACAGGCTGGCCAACGTCCTGACTTTC.

The rearrangement uses TRBV4-3 and TRBJ2-5; D possibly corresponds to TRBD1 (5 bases). The germline CDR1 and CDR2 sequences are LGHNA and YSLEER. The ends were cut back, 1 base at V and 1 base at J, with 7 bases in the middle. There are 14 residues in the CDR3. DNA for the CDR3: TGCGCCAGCAGCCAAGGCAGGGCCCAAGAGACCCAGTACTTC. It specifies CASSQGRAQETQYF.

The rearrangement links TRBV9 to TRBJ2-2, with D tentatively TRBD1 or TRBD2 (5 bases each). The CDR3 extends over 16 amino acids. Germline V gene data show CDR1 as SGDLS and CDR2 as YYNGEE. The V end was cut by 0 bases, the J end by 0 bases, with 9 bases between. The CDR3 bases are TGTGCCAGCAGCGTAGACGGGGACCCGAACACCGGGGAGCTGTTTTTT. This gives the protein CASSVDGDPNTGELFF.

In DNA form, the CDR3 reads TGTGCCAGCAGTCAAAACGCCGGGACACAGTTCTACGAGCAGTACTTC. Its protein is CASSQNAGTQFYEQYF. The V call is TRBV14, the J call TRBJ2-7; possible D gene TRBD1, 6 bases. This CDR3 is built from 16 residues. In germline, CDR1 is SGHDN, CDR2 FVKESK. The V end lost 6 bases, the J end lost 3 bases, and 21 bases lay between the germline ends.

Regarding this clone: The same CDR3 is also encoded by other DNA sequences in this sample. The genes are TRBV9 and TRBJ1-5, with D perhaps TRBD1 (5 bases). The CDR3 spans 14 residues. Germline V gene sequence: CDR1 SGDLS, CDR2 YYNGEE. Trimming removed 0 bases from V and 6 bases from J, with 10 bases in between. CDR3 in amino acids: CASSVGQGSQPQHF. CDR3 in DNA: TGTGCCAGCAGCGTAGGGCAGGGTAGTCAGCCCCAGCATTTT.

The chain carries TRBV5-6 and TRBJ1-5; the D is unclear. Germline CDR1 is SGHDT and CDR2 is YYEEEE. The CDR3 runs 15 residues. Trimming left V 4 bases short and J 6 bases short, with 17 bases between. The CDR3 nucleotides are TGTGCCAGCAGCCAGTTTCAAGGGCCAAGTCAGCCCCAGCATTTT. Protein: CASSQFQGPSQPQHF.

The chain recombines TRBV10-3 with TRBJ2-7; D gene ambiguous. V lost 6 bases and J 0 bases, leaving 12 bases between the germline ends. The CDR3 has 14 residues. Germline-derived CDR1 and CDR2 are ENHRY and SYGVKD. The CDR3 loop reads CAIRAVGGSYEQYF. In DNA form, the CDR3 reads TGTGCCATCAGGGCTGTGGGCGGCTCCTACGAGCAGTACTTC.

This sequence joins TRBV5-1 and TRBJ2-1; 7 bases are a match to TRBD2. The CDR3 spans 15 residues. V trimming: 4 bases; J trimming: 4 bases; junction bases outside the gene matches: 8. Per germline, CDR1 SGHRS and CDR2 YFSETQ. CDR3 region: CASSLGGMLYNEQFF. The CDR3 coding sequence is TGCGCCAGCAGCCTCGGGGGGATGTTGTACAATGAGCAGTTCTTC.

The chain joins TRBV19 to TRBJ1-5; 7 bases line up with TRBD1. CDR1 is LNHDA, CDR2 SQIVND, per germline (reference sequence). V lost 4 bases and J lost 7; bases outside the gene matches: 7. This CDR3 has 14 residues. Written as DNA, the CDR3 is TGTGCCAGTAGTACCGGACAGGCTTGGCAGCCCCAGCATTTT. Amino acids: CASSTGQAWQPQHF.

The gene calls are TRBV5-1 and TRBJ2-1; D might be TRBD1 or TRBD2, each matching 5 bases. The V and J ends lost 8 bases and 0 bases respectively, with 15 bases between them. The CDR3 has 15 amino acids. Per the germline V gene, CDR1 is SGHRS and CDR2 is YFSETQ. The CDR3: CASTPRESSYNEQFF. In nucleotides, the CDR3 is TGCGCCAGTACTCCCAGGGAGAGCTCCTACAATGAGCAGTTCTTC.

This clone was observed a single time. V usage is TRBV7-8 and J usage is TRBJ2-7, with D possibly being TRBD2 (5 bases). V shed 5 bases and J shed 7 bases, with 18 bases lying between them. CDR3 length: 14 residues. Germline-derived CDR1 and CDR2 are SGHVS and FQNEAQ. The CDR3 sequence: CASSPATRLREQYF. The DNA for the CDR3 is TGTGCCAGCAGCCCAGCTACTAGGCTGAGAGAGCAGTACTTC.

V gene TRBV28 combines with J gene TRBJ2-3; D perhaps matches TRBD1 (5 bases). The CDR3 is 13 amino acids. The germline gives CDR1 MDHEN, CDR2 SYDVKM. Between the trimmed V and J ends, which lost 2 bases and 3 bases, there was a span of 6 bases. Written as DNA, the CDR3 is TGTGCCAGCAGTTTAAGACAGACAGATACGCAGTATTTT. Its protein product is CASSLRQTDTQYF. Using reference TRBV28 and TRBJ2-3 for the parts outside the CDR3, the full variable domain is DVKVTQSSRYLVKRTGEKVFLECVQDMDHENMFWYRQDPGLGLRLIYFSYDVKMKEKGDIPEGYSVSREKKERFSLILESASTNQTSMYLCASSLRQTDTQYFGPGTRLTVL.

This sequence joins TRBV14 and TRBJ2-1, with TRBD2 as a possible D gene (6 bases). Trimming left V 1 base short and J 6 bases short, with 22 bases between. This CDR3 is 18 amino acids long. CDR1 and CDR2 from the germline V gene are SGHDN and FVKESK. CDR3 bases: TGTGCCAGCAGCCAAGTAGGTAGGGGCGGGATAATCTTCAATGAGCAGTTCTTC. Amino acid sequence: CASSQVGRGGIIFNEQFF.

The chain employs TRBV29-1 and TRBJ1-3, with D perhaps TRBD1 (6 bases). The CDR3 totals 18 residues. V lost 1 base and J lost 0, with 19 bases in between. From germline, CDR1 is SQVTM and CDR2 ANQGSEA. CDR3 in amino acids: CSVEGAGVPQSSGNTIYF. CDR3 coding DNA: TGCAGCGTTGAAGGGGCAGGGGTACCCCAGAGCTCTGGAAACACCATATATTTT. Looking up the rest from reference TRBV29-1 and TRBJ1-3 gives the full variable domain: SAVISQKPSRDICQRGTSLTIQCQVDSQVTMMFWYRQQPGQSLTLIATANQGSEATYESGFVIDKFPISRPNLTFSTLTVSNMSPEDSSIYLCSVEGAGVPQSSGNTIYFGEGSWLTVV.

The chain carries TRBV6-5 and TRBJ1-2; 7 bases are a match to TRBD1. With V trimmed by 8 bases and J by 8 bases, 17 bases remained unmatched. CDR3 length: 15 amino acids. Germline-derived CDR1 and CDR2 are MNHEY and SVGAGI. CDR3 region: CASHANDRQGQGYTF. The CDR3 DNA is TGTGCCAGCCACGCTAATGATAGACAGGGACAAGGCTACACCTTC.

Concerning this clone: Other DNA sequences in this specimen translate into the identical CDR3. The chain couples TRBV18 to TRBJ2-5, with 10 bases that match TRBD1. V lost 6 bases and J lost 4; bases outside the gene matches: 2. The germline gives CDR1 KGHSH, CDR2 LQKENI. The CDR3 sequence is 13 residues long. The CDR3 nucleotides are TGTGCCAGCTCTCGGACAGGGGGAGAGACCCAGTACTTC. It codes for CASSRTGGETQYF.

Of note for this clone: The sample has other DNA sequences that encode this CDR3 too. The V gene is TRBV2, the J gene TRBJ1-1, with no clear D. In germline, CDR1 is SNHLY, CDR2 FYNNEI. Deletions cut 5 bases from V and 2 bases from J, with 9 bases between. This CDR3 is built from 13 residues. CDR3 residues: CASSSGLNTEAFF. CDR3 DNA: TGTGCCAGCAGTTCCGGGCTTAACACTGAAGCTTTCTTT.

The chain combines TRBV29-1 with TRBJ1-2, with 9 bases matching TRBD1. CDR1 SQVTM and CDR2 ANQGSEA come from the germline V gene. The CDR3 consists of 13 residues. Trimming cost V 4 bases and J 6 bases; bases outside gene matches: 6. This CDR3 is CSVGQTGGDGYTF. The CDR3 coding sequence is TGCAGCGTTGGTCAGACAGGGGGAGATGGCTACACCTTC.

The chain is built from TRBV19 and TRBJ1-5; TRBD1 is a possible D gene (6 bases). Germline loops: CDR1 LNHDA, CDR2 SQIVND (reference sequence). The CDR3 runs to 14 residues. V was cut by 5 bases and J by 5 bases, with 13 bases left in between. This CDR3 is CASSHRGGDQPQHF. CDR3 nucleotides: TGTGCCAGTAGTCATCGCGGGGGCGATCAGCCCCAGCATTTT.